This T cell receptor beta chain was profiled in a study of cytomegalovirus exposure and HLA in healthy donors. This clone was observed a few times. The V end was cut by 0 bases, the J end by 5 bases, with 11 bases between. There are 14 residues in the CDR3. The V gene's germline CDR1 is MNHNY and CDR2 SVGAGI (reference sequence). PCR involved 60 Vbeta and 13 Jbeta primers. The protocol was immunoSEQ multiplex PCR, while the TCRdb copy is restricted to in-frame clones and leaves out a portion. The repertoire holds around 160,000 clones, roughly 80% seen once, with 8% to 10% in the top ten. The TCR comes from a male donor in good health and CMV-seropositive. The sequencing input was PBMCs. V usage is TRBV6-6 and J usage is TRBJ2-7; D possibly corresponds to TRBD2 (5 bases). The CDR3 DNA follows: TGTGCCAGCAGTTACTCTGCGAGGGTGAACGAGCAGTACTTC. Its translation: CASSYSARVNEQYF.